Listed below are T cell receptor beta chains from one sample, sequenced in a study of cytotoxic CD8 clonotypes in ibrutinib-treated CLL. Sequencing was performed with immunoSEQ multiplex PCR; in TCRdb, only in-frame clones are kept and a portion is missing. The sample has about 120,000 clones; roughly 57% are singletons. The sequences come from PBMCs, collected after 24 months of ibrutinib treatment. The receptors were sampled from a human donor with chronic lymphocytic leukemia. Both conserved end residues are part of each CDR3. D genes are given only for firm matches.

D gene	V gene	J gene	CDR3 protein
TRBD1	TRBV5-1	TRBJ2-5	CASSTSAKTGDGETQYF
.	TRBV6-1	TRBJ1-5	CASSEGGYGNQPQHF
.	TRBV5-1	TRBJ1-5	CASSQSGSADQPQHF
.	TRBV5-1	TRBJ1-4	CASSSTGYRNEKLFF
.	TRBV5-3	TRBJ2-7	CARSFLTCYEQYF
.	TRBV30	TRBJ2-7	CAWRTQGIGYEQYF
TRBD1	TRBV5-1	TRBJ1-1	CASSLVGDRTEAFF
.	TRBV18	TRBJ2-4	CASSPPTGTKNIQYF
TRBD1	TRBV10-3	TRBJ2-7	CAISVDRGAYEQYF
TRBD1	TRBV7-2	TRBJ2-1	CASSLAGTGIHEQFF
.	TRBV5-3	TRBJ1-3	CARSLEQGEGTGSGNTIYF
.	TRBV11-3	TRBJ1-6	CASSPDSYNSPLHF
.	TRBV29-1	TRBJ2-7	CSVEAERSYEQYF
.	TRBV6-1	TRBJ2-5	CASIEYPSQETQYF
TRBD1	TRBV6-6	TRBJ2-2	CASNPGTGATGELFF
.	TRBV6-6	TRBJ2-7	CASSYETTYEQYF
.	TRBV30	TRBJ1-5	CAWSVRVVGQPQHF
.	TRBV2	TRBJ1-1	CASSQMNTEAFF
.	TRBV6-1	TRBJ1-4	CASSDWGGVKLFF
.	TRBV11-3	TRBJ2-7	CASSFSLGSYEQYF
.	TRBV6-5	TRBJ1-2	CASSQVRGDYGYTF
.	TRBV6-5	TRBJ1-1	CASSYSPLRTEAFF
.	TRBV25-1	TRBJ2-3	CASSSLPFTDTQYF
.	TRBV7-3	TRBJ2-7	CASSPSQRLIYEQYF
.	TRBV19	TRBJ2-7	CASSTLPGSSYEQYF
.	TRBV12-5	TRBJ1-2	CASGLGSRGAGKDYGYTF
.	TRBV12-1	TRBJ2-1	CASSTSGEPIWNEQFF
TRBD1	TRBV30	TRBJ1-1	CAWSPGGTGGAEAFF
.	TRBV7-3	TRBJ2-3	CASSTDRMDTQYF
.	TRBV5-1	TRBJ2-1	CASSLDSSLGNEQFF
TRBD1	TRBV2	TRBJ1-6	CASSDSTGKWTLHF
.	TRBV15	TRBJ2-7	CATSRRQALPYF